These 9 T cell receptor beta chains were all obtained from the same sample, sequenced in a study of T cells after yellow fever vaccination. Using its own MiXCR run on the 5' RACE reads, TCRdb lists one record per CDR3 protein. Of some 260,000 distinct CDR3 sequences listed, around 4.9% are singletons. The sample in question was CD4+ T cells sorted from PBMCs, obtained on the day of the yellow fever booster vaccination. Receptors were obtained from a man between 18 and 35 years old who received the YFV17D yellow fever vaccine.

This clonotype was counted a few times. This rearrangement joins TRBV20-1 to TRBJ1-3; D is uncertain. V shed 3 bases and J shed 5 bases, with 14 bases lying between them. The CDR3 totals 14 residues. Per germline, CDR1 DFQATT and CDR2 SNEGSKA (reference sequence). The CDR3 loop is CSASERGLRNTIYF. Here the CDR3 DNA reads TGCAGTGCTAGTGAACGGGGATTGAGAAACACCATATATTTT.

This clonotype has at least ten counts. The chain is built from TRBV4-2 and TRBJ1-1; D remains ambiguous. CDR1 is LGHNA and CDR2 is YNFKEQ in the germline V gene. V was cut by 0 bases and J by 8 bases, with 10 bases left in between. There are 13 residues in the CDR3. The DNA of the CDR3 is TGTGCCAGCAGCCAAGATCCGCGGATCGAAGCTTTCTTT. It yields the protein CASSQDPRIEAFF.

V usage is TRBV4-2 and J usage is TRBJ1-2, with D tentatively TRBD1 (5 bases). The CDR3 totals 15 residues. The V and J ends lost 1 base and 0 bases respectively, with 9 bases between them. Looked up from germline, CDR1 is LGHNA and CDR2 is YNFKEQ. Written as DNA, the CDR3 is TGTGCCAGCAGCCAAGGGCAGGGACCTAACTATGGCTACACCTTC. It specifies CASSQGQGPNYGYTF.

This clonotype was found many times. The chain uses TRBV5-1 and TRBJ1-1, with 8 positions matching TRBD1. The J segment lost 4 bases and the V segment lost 4 bases, leaving 6 bases of the junction unmatched. Germline V gene sequence: CDR1 SGHRS, CDR2 YFSETQ. The CDR3 is made up of 14 amino acids. The CDR3 region is CASSPNTGGTEAFF. For the CDR3, the DNA is TGCGCCAGCAGCCCAAACACAGGGGGCACTGAAGCTTTCTTT.

V and J are TRBV25-1 and TRBJ1-2; weak D call: TRBD1 (5 bases). This CDR3 region has 15 residues. V gave up 2 bases and J gave up 8 bases, with 18 bases separating them. CDR1 is MGHDK, CDR2 SYGVNS, per germline. The DNA of the CDR3 is TGTGCCAGCAGTGAAGGGGGAGACTTCTTTGGGGGCTACACCTTC. It codes for CASSEGGDFFGGYTF.

This sequence joins TRBV11-2 and TRBJ2-1; tentatively, D is TRBD2 (6 bases). In germline, CDR1 is SGHAT, CDR2 FQNNGV. Trimming took off 0 bases at V and 2 bases at J, with 11 bases between the two ends. The CDR3 is 16 residues long. Here the CDR3 DNA reads TGTGCCAGCAGCTTAGAGCGGGGAGGTACCTACAATGAGCAGTTCTTC. Translating it yields CASSLERGGTYNEQFF. Looking up the rest from reference TRBV11-2 and TRBJ2-1 gives the full variable domain: EAGVAQSPRYKIIEKRQSVAFWCNPISGHATLYWYQQILGQGPKLLIQFQNNGVVDDSQLPKDRFSAERLKGVDSTLKIQPAKLEDSAVYLCASSLERGGTYNEQFFGPGTRLTVL.

The rearrangement links TRBV5-1 to TRBJ2-5; TRBD2 matches at 7 bases. The CDR3 has 14 amino acids. V lost 4 bases and J lost 4; bases outside the gene matches: 7. CDR1 and CDR2 from the germline V gene are SGHRS and YFSETQ. The CDR3 reads CASSTGGFRETQYF. In DNA form, the CDR3 reads TGCGCCAGCAGCACCGGGGGGTTCAGAGAGACCCAGTACTTC.

CDR3 sequence reads: CASSWGQGDNYGYTF. The CDR3 nucleotides read TGCGCCAGCAGCTGGGGACAGGGTGATAACTATGGCTACACCTTC. The chain combines TRBV5-1 with TRBJ1-2; 9 bases align to TRBD1. V lost 3 bases, J lost 1 base, and 4 bases stayed unmatched. Germline V gene sequence: CDR1 SGHRS, CDR2 YFSETQ. The CDR3 consists of 15 residues.

The chain couples TRBV29-1 to TRBJ1-1; D ambiguous. Trimming removed 4 bases from V and 4 bases from J, with 19 bases in between. The CDR3 loop spans 15 amino acids. CDR1 and CDR2 from the germline V gene are SQVTM and ANQGSEA. In DNA form, the CDR3 reads TGCAGCGTTGTCCCCCGGACGGATAAGGGCACTGAAGCTTTCTTT. Protein product: CSVVPRTDKGTEAFF.